Shown below are 6 T cell receptor beta chains from a single sample sequenced in a study of blood T cell repertoires in COVID-19. Sequencing was performed with immunoSEQ multiplex PCR; in TCRdb, only in-frame clones are kept and a portion is missing. The sample includes 200,000 to 300,000 clones, roughly four fifths of them seen just once. Sequencing was done on a sample of peripheral blood. These receptors all stem from a man older than 75 with acute or convalescent COVID-19.

This chain uses TRBV9 with TRBJ1-1; D may be TRBD1 (6 bases). From germline, CDR1 is SGDLS and CDR2 YYNGEE. Trimming removed 4 bases at V and 1 base at J, with 20 bases between. The CDR3 is made up of 17 amino acids. The chain's CDR3 is CASSSSRGRVQNTEAFF. DNA of the CDR3: TGTGCCAGCAGCTCATCCAGGGGCCGAGTCCAGAACACTGAAGCTTTCTTT.

The genes are TRBV19 and TRBJ1-5; 9 bases map to TRBD1. With 6 bases clipped from V and 5 bases from J, the junction kept 8 bases outside the gene matches. Looked up from germline, CDR1 is LNHDA and CDR2 is SQIVND (reference sequence). This CDR3 has 15 amino acids. This CDR3 reads CASRADRGGHQPQHF. DNA of the CDR3: TGTGCCAGTAGGGCGGACAGGGGAGGTCATCAGCCCCAGCATTTT.

This chain uses TRBV19 with TRBJ1-2; D perhaps matches TRBD1 (5 bases). Between the trimmed V and J ends, which lost 4 bases and 0 bases, there was a span of 9 bases. This CDR3 contains 14 residues. CDR1 is LNHDA, CDR2 SQIVND, per germline (reference sequence). CDR3 nucleotides: TGTGCCAGTAGTACAGGGCGCGCTAACTATGGCTACACCTTC. Its protein product is CASSTGRANYGYTF.

Notes on this clone: Different DNA sequences within this sample yield the same CDR3. The chain has TRBV3-1 (or the pseudogene TRBV3-2) and TRBJ2-7; D is unresolved. Germline V gene lookup returns CDR1 LGHDT and CDR2 YNNKEL (reference sequence). This CDR3 region has 12 residues. Trimming removed 2 bases from V and 3 bases from J, with 5 bases in between. The CDR3, as DNA: TGTGCCAGCAGCCAATCGAGCTACGAGCAGTACTTC. Translated: CASSQSSYEQYF.

The chain is built from TRBV3-1 (or the pseudogene TRBV3-2) and TRBJ2-7, with D perhaps TRBD2 (5 bases). There are 16 residues in the CDR3. Germline CDR1 and CDR2: LGHDT and YNNKEL (reference sequence). V lost 4 bases, J lost 3 bases, and 19 bases lay in between. The CDR3 region is CASSPELLGKRYEQYF. The CDR3 coding sequence is TGTGCCAGCAGCCCGGAATTACTAGGAAAACGCTACGAGCAGTACTTC.

The J gene is TRBJ2-3, the V gene TRBV7-2; TRBD1 matches 8 bases. Trimming removed 4 bases from V and 4 bases from J; junction bases left unmatched: 10. The CDR3 runs 16 residues. Germline V CDR1 and CDR2: SGHTA, FQGNSA. Here the CDR3 DNA reads TGTGCCAGCAGCTACGGACAGGGTCGTAGCGCAGATACGCAGTATTTT. Amino acid sequence: CASSYGQGRSADTQYF. Looking up the rest from reference TRBV7-2 and TRBJ2-3 gives the full variable domain: GAGVSQSPSNKVTEKGKDVELRCDPISGHTALYWYRQSLGQGLEFLIYFQGNSAPDKSGLPSDRFSAERTGGSVSTLTIQRTQQEDSAVYLCASSYGQGRSADTQYFGPGTRLTVL.